These 32 T cell receptor beta chains share one sample of origin, sequenced in a study of vaccination effects on CD4 cells after COVID-19. These receptors have no identified antigens. Before any sequencing was done, the ViraFEST assay used viral peptide pools to expand antigen-specific CD4+ T cells. Having been cultured for approximately ten days, the cells underwent CD4+ T cell isolation. Vaccine recipients had no previous SARS-CoV-2 infection; their nucleocapsid antibodies were negative. Assay: immunoSEQ multiplex PCR; the TCRdb copy retains only in-frame clones and omits some. The table has roughly 42,000 clones, approximately 70% seen once. The sample consisted of CD4+ T cells from PBMCs cultured with HCoV-OC43 spike peptides, taken before COVID-19 vaccination. Subset reported: HCoV-OC43 spike overlapping peptide pool stimulation. The receptors stem from a human donor who received a COVID-19 vaccine.

This clone appeared a few times. The V and J genes are TRBV6-6 and TRBJ1-5, with unresolved D. The CDR3 contains 15 residues. V was pared by 3 bases and J by 2 bases, with 11 bases between. Germline V CDR1 and CDR2: MNHNY, SVGAGI (reference sequence). CDR3 nucleotide sequence: TGTGCCAGCAGTTATCAGTTGACTGGCAATCAGCCCCAGCATTTT. Amino acids: CASSYQLTGNQPQHF.

This chain uses TRBV5-1 with TRBJ2-3; 12 bases agree with TRBD2. The V gene's germline CDR1 is SGHRS and CDR2 YFSETQ. J lost 4 bases, V lost 7 bases, and 7 bases had no gene match. The CDR3 has 15 amino acids. The CDR3 nucleotides read TGCGCCAGCCAGGCTAGCGGGAGGGGCGCAGATACGCAGTATTTT. It translates to CASQASGRGADTQYF.

V is TRBV29-1 and J is TRBJ1-1; D ambiguous. Trimming took off 5 bases at V and 6 bases at J, with 16 bases between the two ends. The CDR3 has 13 residues. Germline assignment: CDR1 SQVTM and CDR2 ANQGSEA. As DNA, the CDR3 is TGCAGCGTTAAAGGGATGCCTAGCGCTGAAGCTTTCTTT. Translated: CSVKGMPSAEAFF.

This clone was counted between two and nine times. The chain is built from TRBV7-8 and TRBJ1-6; 8 bases fit TRBD1. With 3 bases clipped from V and 9 bases from J, the junction kept 4 bases outside the gene matches. The length of the CDR3 is 14 residues. Germline CDR1 is SGHVS and CDR2 is FQNEAQ. The CDR3 DNA reads TGTGCCAGCAGCTTTGGACAGGGAACTTCACCCCTCCACTTT. Protein sequence: CASSFGQGTSPLHF.

The J gene is TRBJ1-3, the V gene TRBV29-1; TRBD1 agrees at 8 bases. The CDR3 has 14 amino acids. Germline V CDR1 and CDR2: SQVTM, ANQGSEA. The ends lost 6 bases at V and 2 bases at J; junction bases unmatched: 6. CDR3 nucleotide sequence: TGCAGCGTGGACAGGGAAAGAACTGGAAACACCATATATTTT. Its translation: CSVDRERTGNTIYF.

The count of this clone is one. This rearrangement joins TRBV5-1 to TRBJ2-3; tentative D call: TRBD1 (6 bases). V was trimmed by 2 bases and J by 4 bases, leaving 11 bases between them. Germline CDR1 and CDR2: SGHRS and YFSETQ. The CDR3 contains 14 residues. The CDR3 DNA follows: TGCGCCAGCAGCTTTCAGGGGCAAGCAGATACGCAGTATTTT. Residues: CASSFQGQADTQYF.

The chain combines TRBV5-1 with TRBJ2-2; D tentatively reads TRBD1 or TRBD2 (5 bases each). The length of the CDR3 is 16 residues. Germline CDR1 is SGHRS and CDR2 is YFSETQ. Trimming stripped 0 bases from V and 6 bases from J, with 15 bases between. CDR3 protein: CASSLEAGTESGELFF. CDR3 DNA sequence: TGCGCCAGCAGCTTGGAGGCAGGGACCGAATCCGGGGAGCTGTTTTTT.

This clone has a handful of counts. J is TRBJ1-5 and V is TRBV6-6, with D possibly matching TRBD1 (6 bases). The CDR3 is 12 residues long. Germline V CDR1 and CDR2: MNHNY, SVGAGI (reference sequence). V lost 8 bases and J lost 5, with 10 bases in between. CDR3 sequence: CASGTIDQPQHF. The CDR3 nucleotides read TGTGCCAGCGGGACAATAGATCAGCCCCAGCATTTT.

V and J are TRBV13 and TRBJ2-5; 15 bases agree with TRBD2. The CDR3 sequence is 19 residues long. V lost 0 bases and J lost 1; bases outside the gene matches: 6. Looked up from germline, CDR1 is PRHDT and CDR2 is FYEKMQ (reference sequence). Here the CDR3 DNA reads TGTGCCAGCAGCTTAGGCCTCCGGACTAGCGGGGGGGCCCAAGAGACCCAGTACTTC. This gives the protein CASSLGLRTSGGAQETQYF.

This clone was counted once. Written as DNA, the CDR3 is TGTGCCAGCAGTTTAGCTTCTAGCGGCGAAGAGACCCAGTACTTC. It encodes CASSLASSGEETQYF. The V gene is TRBV27, the J gene TRBJ2-5, with 7 positions matching TRBD2. With 2 bases clipped from V and 3 bases from J, the junction kept 6 bases outside the gene matches. The CDR3 runs 15 residues. CDR1 and CDR2 (germline): MNHEY, SMNVEV (reference sequence).

This clone was picked up one time. This rearrangement joins TRBV9 to TRBJ1-1; no reliable D call. Germline CDR1 and CDR2: SGDLS and YYNGEE. The germline V and J ends were trimmed by 2 bases and 2 bases, with 13 bases remaining between them. The CDR3 loop spans 15 amino acids. CDR3 in DNA: TGTGCCAGCAGCGTTGAGCCAGGAATAAACACTGAAGCTTTCTTT. It codes for CASSVEPGINTEAFF. The whole variable domain, filled in from reference TRBV9 and TRBJ1-1, reads DSGVTQTPKHLITATGQRVTLRCSPRSGDLSVYWYQQSLDQGLQFLIQYYNGEERAKGNILERFSAQQFPDLHSELNLSSLELGDSALYFCASSVEPGINTEAFFGQGTRLTVV.

Only a few counts were recorded for this clone. CDR3 protein: CASSEFDNGTGNTEAFF. In DNA form, the CDR3 reads TGTGCCAGCAGTGAATTTGATAACGGGACAGGTAACACTGAAGCTTTCTTT. The chain carries TRBV25-1 and TRBJ1-1; 8 nucleotides match TRBD1. The trim removed 1 base at V and 2 bases at J, leaving 9 bases unmatched. The CDR3 sequence is 17 residues long. CDR1 is MGHDK and CDR2 is SYGVNS in the germline V gene.

The rearrangement uses TRBV5-6 and TRBJ1-6; 12 nucleotides agree with TRBD1. CDR1 and CDR2 from the germline V gene are SGHDT and YYEEEE. This CDR3 comprises 16 residues. The junction had 7 bases not matched to a gene; V was cut back by 5 bases and J by 7 bases. The CDR3 sequence: CASRGTGGAWNSPLHF. The DNA for the CDR3 is TGTGCCAGCAGGGGGACAGGGGGCGCCTGGAATTCACCCCTCCACTTT. Based on the CDR3 plus reference TRBV5-6 and TRBJ1-6, the full variable domain is DAGVTQSPTHLIKTRGQQVTLRCSPKSGHDTVSWYQQALGQGPQFIFQYYEEEERQRGNFPDRFSGHQFPNYSSELNVNALLLGDSALYLCASRGTGGAWNSPLHFGNGTRLTVT.

The chain uses TRBV28 and TRBJ2-1; 14 bases align to TRBD2. Germline CDR1 MDHEN, CDR2 SYDVKM. V was pared by 0 bases and J by 8 bases, with 9 bases of the junction left unmatched. CDR3 length: 18 amino acids. The CDR3 sequence is CASSLWGRLAGGVDEQFF. The DNA for the CDR3 is TGTGCCAGCAGTTTATGGGGAAGACTAGCGGGGGGGGTCGATGAGCAGTTCTTC. Together with reference TRBV28 and TRBJ2-1, the CDR3 gives the full variable domain: DVKVTQSSRYLVKRTGEKVFLECVQDMDHENMFWYRQDPGLGLRLIYFSYDVKMKEKGDIPEGYSVSREKKERFSLILESASTNQTSMYLCASSLWGRLAGGVDEQFFGPGTRLTVL.

This clone showed up just a few times. The chain employs TRBV27 and TRBJ2-1; TRBD2 aligns across 12 bases. CDR1 and CDR2 (germline): MNHEY, SMNVEV (reference sequence). The CDR3 runs to 16 residues. With V trimmed by 3 bases and J by 9 bases, 9 bases remained unmatched. The CDR3, as DNA: TGTGCCAGCAGTTTCCTGCTAGCGGGAGGGCCAGGTGAGCAGTTCTTC. It specifies CASSFLLAGGPGEQFF.

This chain uses TRBV19 with TRBJ1-3; 8 bases line up with TRBD1. Trimming at V came to 9 bases and at J to 0 bases, leaving 4 bases not matched to a gene. Germline CDR1 reads LNHDA; CDR2 reads SQIVND (reference sequence). The CDR3 is 14 residues long. The CDR3 DNA follows: TGTGCCAGCTCAGACAGGGGCTCTGGAAACACCATATATTTT. It is translated as CASSDRGSGNTIYF.

V and J are TRBV5-4 and TRBJ2-7; no clear D. CDR3 length: 12 residues. The V and J ends lost 0 bases and 2 bases respectively, with 3 bases between them. Germline CDR1 SGHNT, CDR2 YYREEE (reference sequence). Written as DNA, the CDR3 is TGTGCCAGCAGCTTGGACACCTACGAGCAGTACTTC. It yields the protein CASSLDTYEQYF.

The V and J genes are TRBV4-1 and TRBJ1-2; TRBD1 might be the D (5 bases). Germline V gene data show CDR1 as MGHRA and CDR2 as YSYEKL. The CDR3 runs 14 residues. Trimming took 1 base from V and 8 from J, leaving 14 bases between them. For the CDR3, the DNA is TGCGCCAGCAGCCAAGGGGGCCACGGGGGGGGCTACACCTTC. Its translation: CASSQGGHGGGYTF.

This chain connects TRBV27 to TRBJ1-2; 8 bases fit TRBD1. CDR3 length: 16 residues. With 2 bases clipped from V and 7 bases from J, the junction kept 12 bases outside the gene matches. Germline V gene sequence: CDR1 MNHEY, CDR2 SMNVEV (reference sequence). Here the CDR3 reads CASSLASGDRWAGYTF. The CDR3 DNA follows: TGTGCCAGCAGTTTAGCCTCCGGGGACAGGTGGGCTGGCTACACCTTC.

The chain combines TRBV2 with TRBJ2-3, with D maybe TRBD1 (5 bases). Deletions cut 6 bases from V and 6 bases from J, with 10 bases between. The CDR3 is 12 amino acids. The germline V gene has CDR1 SNHLY and CDR2 FYNNEI. CDR3 sequence reads: CASSMGHDTQYF. In DNA form, the CDR3 reads TGTGCCAGCAGCATGGGGCATGATACGCAGTATTTT.

The V and J genes are TRBV29-1 and TRBJ1-1, with D uncertain. The CDR3 spans 13 residues. Looked up from germline, CDR1 is SQVTM and CDR2 is ANQGSEA. V gave up 5 bases and J gave up 0 bases, with 10 bases separating them. The CDR3 protein is CSVTQRLNTEAFF. In nucleotides, the CDR3 is TGCAGCGTTACACAGAGATTGAACACTGAAGCTTTCTTT. Together with reference TRBV29-1 and TRBJ1-1, the CDR3 gives the full variable domain: SAVISQKPSRDICQRGTSLTIQCQVDSQVTMMFWYRQQPGQSLTLIATANQGSEATYESGFVIDKFPISRPNLTFSTLTVSNMSPEDSSIYLCSVTQRLNTEAFFGQGTRLTVV.

The CDR3: CASSLGGMYQETQYF. The CDR3 bases are TGTGCCAGCAGCTTAGGTGGGATGTACCAAGAGACCCAGTACTTC. The V call is TRBV7-2, the J call TRBJ2-5; D not resolved. The V end was cut by 1 base, the J end by 0 bases, with 9 bases between. Germline values: CDR1 SGHTA, CDR2 FQGNSA. The CDR3 has 15 residues. The full variable domain, rest sourced from reference TRBV7-2 and TRBJ2-5, is GAGVSQSPSNKVTEKGKDVELRCDPISGHTALYWYRQSLGQGLEFLIYFQGNSAPDKSGLPSDRFSAERTGGSVSTLTIQRTQQEDSAVYLCASSLGGMYQETQYFGPGTRLLVL.

V usage is TRBV6-5 and J usage is TRBJ1-5; D is perhaps TRBD1 (5 bases). CDR1 and CDR2 (germline): MNHEY, SVGAGI. This CDR3 contains 15 residues. V was trimmed by 4 bases and J by 2 bases, leaving 12 bases between them. CDR3 loop: CASSWQWGGNQPQHF. The CDR3 DNA follows: TGTGCCAGCAGTTGGCAGTGGGGGGGCAATCAGCCCCAGCATTTT.

The chain joins TRBV19 to TRBJ2-2, with D possibly being TRBD2 (5 bases). Germline CDR1 and CDR2: LNHDA and SQIVND (reference sequence). The germline V and J ends were trimmed by 7 bases and 6 bases, with 15 bases remaining between them. This CDR3 region has 14 residues. CDR3 in amino acids: CASTGMGWAGELFF. Written as DNA, the CDR3 is TGTGCCAGTACGGGAATGGGGTGGGCCGGGGAGCTGTTTTTT.

The chain uses TRBV6-2 or TRBV6-3 and TRBJ2-3, with D hard to call. V was cut by 3 bases and J by 3 bases, with 4 bases left in between. This CDR3 region has 12 residues. Germline values: CDR1 MNHEY, CDR2 SVGEGT. DNA for the CDR3: TGTGCCAGCAGTTATACGACAGATACGCAGTATTTT. It translates to CASSYTTDTQYF.

This rearrangement joins TRBV4-2 to TRBJ2-7, with a tentative D call TRBD2 (5 bases). This CDR3 has 15 residues. V was trimmed by 0 bases and J by 5 bases, leaving 14 bases between them. Germline V lookup: CDR1 LGHNA, CDR2 YNFKEQ. In DNA form, the CDR3 reads TGTGCCAGCAGCCAAGATGGCGGGCTCCCTAACGAGCAGTACTTC. Amino acid sequence: CASSQDGGLPNEQYF.

This chain links TRBV20-1 with TRBJ1-4; D call uncertain. This CDR3 region has 11 residues. V was clipped by 5 bases and J by 8 bases, with 9 bases between them. Per the germline V gene, CDR1 is DFQATT and CDR2 is SNEGSKA (reference sequence). CDR3 coding DNA: TGCAGTGCTGGACTCCACGAAAAACTGTTTTTT. It is translated as CSAGLHEKLFF.

CDR3 coding DNA: TGTGCCAGCAGAAAACAGGGGGACGAGCAGTTCTTC. It codes for CASRKQGDEQFF. V usage is TRBV12-3 or TRBV12-4 and J usage is TRBJ2-1; 8 nucleotides match TRBD1. The CDR3 consists of 12 residues. With V trimmed by 6 bases and J by 10 bases, 5 bases remained unmatched.

This rearrangement joins TRBV19 to TRBJ2-5; 9 nucleotides align to TRBD2. The CDR3 sequence is 21 residues long. V shed 3 bases, J shed 4 bases, and the junction held 24 bases outside the gene matches. Looked up from germline, CDR1 is LNHDA and CDR2 is SQIVND (reference sequence). CDR3 sequence reads: CASSMKEVAGGPSGERETQYF. The CDR3 DNA reads TGTGCCAGTAGTATGAAAGAAGTGGCGGGAGGGCCGAGTGGGGAACGAGAGACCCAGTACTTC.

This clone was counted once. The V call is TRBV5-1, the J call TRBJ2-1; D possibly uses TRBD1 or TRBD2 (5 bases each). The CDR3 contains 15 residues. The ends were cut back, 0 bases at V and 5 bases at J, with 12 bases in the middle. Germline V gene sequence: CDR1 SGHRS, CDR2 YFSETQ. CDR3 sequence reads: CASSLDTGPHNEQFF. CDR3 coding DNA: TGCGCCAGCAGCTTGGATACGGGGCCTCACAATGAGCAGTTCTTC.

The chain joins TRBV7-2 to TRBJ2-2, with D possibly matching TRBD1 (5 bases). V dropped 5 bases and J dropped 5 bases, with 12 bases sitting between them. The CDR3 has 14 residues. Per germline, CDR1 SGHTA and CDR2 FQGNSA. The CDR3, as DNA: TGTGCCAGCAGCGATAGACAGTCAACCGGGGAGCTGTTTTTT. This encodes CASSDRQSTGELFF.

The chain has TRBV24-1 and TRBJ2-5; perhaps TRBD2 as D (5 bases). Trimming took 4 bases from V and 3 from J, leaving 11 bases between them. The germline V gene encodes CDR1 KGHDR and CDR2 SFDVKD. The CDR3 has 14 residues. DNA of the CDR3: TGTGCCACCAGTGACCCTAGCATTAAAGAGACCCAGTACTTC. Residues: CATSDPSIKETQYF.